A single sample gave rise to the 24 T cell receptor beta chains below, sequenced in a study of Ad26.COV2.S vaccination and SARS-CoV-2 variants. Repertoires were generated with immunoSEQ multiplex PCR, while TCRdb's copy carries only in-frame clones and drops some. The table shows more than 300,000 clones, with approximately 90% occurring only once. Treatment noted: approximately 18 received Ad26.COV2.S at low or high dose, single or two shots; five or six received placebo; per-sample allocation not given. Each sample was drawn 63 days after the first injection (of vaccine or placebo). Specimen: peripheral blood, collected in a trial of Ad26.COV2.S vaccine versus placebo. The receptors derive from a person between 18 and 65 years old who received the Ad26.COV2.S COVID-19 vaccine or a placebo.

The chain links TRBV2 to TRBJ1-2, with D unresolved. Germline-derived CDR1 and CDR2 are SNHLY and FYNNEI. The CDR3 is 12 amino acids. Trimming pared 7 bases from V and 8 bases from J, leaving 14 bases between. The CDR3 is CASNSDAEGYTF. CDR3 in DNA: TGTGCCAGCAATTCCGACGCTGAGGGCTACACCTTC.

CDR3 sequence (DNA): TGTGCCAGCAGCCAAGCGGCAGACTCCTACAATGAGCAGTTCTTC. Translated, it gives CASSQAADSYNEQFF. V and J are TRBV3-1 (or the pseudogene TRBV3-2) and TRBJ2-1; D gene ambiguous. CDR1 and CDR2 (germline): LGHDT, YNNKEL (reference sequence). This CDR3 spans 15 amino acids. V lost 1 base, J lost 0 bases, and 7 bases lay in between.

J is TRBJ2-2 and V is TRBV28; the D gene is possibly TRBD1 (5 bases). V shed 3 bases and J shed 3 bases, with 8 bases lying between them. The CDR3 spans 14 residues. The germline CDR1 and CDR2 sequences are MDHEN and SYDVKM. The CDR3 region has the DNA TGTGCCAGCAGTTTCGGCAGGGACACCGGGGAGCTGTTTTTT. Translated: CASSFGRDTGELFF.

In this sample, this clone turned up once. V usage is TRBV10-2 and J usage is TRBJ2-3; perhaps TRBD2 as D (6 bases). The CDR3 extends over 16 amino acids. V lost 6 bases and J lost 0, with 16 bases in between. Germline lookup yields CDR1 WSHSY and CDR2 SAAADI. CDR3 DNA sequence: TGCGCCAGCAGAAGTGACCTAGCGACTAGCACAGATACGCAGTATTTT. The encoded protein is CASRSDLATSTDTQYF.

The gene calls are TRBV28 and TRBJ1-5, with D perhaps TRBD1 (5 bases). There are 14 residues in the CDR3. Trimming cost V 5 bases and J 6 bases, with 14 bases left between them. Germline CDR1 MDHEN, CDR2 SYDVKM. The CDR3 DNA sequence: TGTGCCAGCAGTGAAACAGGTAACACTCAGCCCCAGCATTTT. Protein product: CASSETGNTQPQHF.

The V and J genes are TRBV9 and TRBJ1-3; no clear D. Trimming removed 6 bases from V and 0 bases from J, with 16 bases in between. The CDR3 length is 16 residues. From germline, CDR1 is SGDLS and CDR2 YYNGEE. This chain's CDR3 is CASNGDGTLSGNTIYF. The CDR3 DNA is TGTGCCAGCAACGGCGACGGAACTCTCTCTGGAAACACCATATATTTT.

The chain couples TRBV18 to TRBJ1-2; weak D call: TRBD1 (6 bases). The CDR3 contains 17 residues. Trimming removed 2 bases at V and 4 bases at J, with 20 bases between. Germline CDR1 reads KGHSH; CDR2 reads LQKENI. The CDR3 DNA sequence: TGTGCCAGCTCACCAACAGAAGGGGGGCTTAGGGGCTATGGCTACACCTTC. It codes for CASSPTEGGLRGYGYTF.

This clone was seen just once. The V and J genes are TRBV3-1 (or the pseudogene TRBV3-2) and TRBJ1-2; 7 nucleotides agree with TRBD1. Germline V lookup: CDR1 LGHDT, CDR2 YNNKEL (reference sequence). The CDR3 runs to 16 residues. The J segment lost 2 bases and the V segment lost 6 bases, leaving 12 bases of the junction unmatched. The DNA for the CDR3 is TGTGCCAGCAGTCGTCAGTCGCCGACAGGGAACTATGGCTACACCTTC. Translated: CASSRQSPTGNYGYTF.

The J gene is TRBJ2-2, the V gene TRBV19; no firm D call. V lost 5 bases to trimming and J lost 1 base, with 11 bases between them. The CDR3 length is 15 residues. The germline CDR1 and CDR2 sequences are LNHDA and SQIVND (reference sequence). The CDR3 spells CASSEWARNTGELFF. In nucleotides, the CDR3 is TGTGCCAGTAGTGAATGGGCACGGAACACCGGGGAGCTGTTTTTT.

The chain is built from TRBV5-4 and TRBJ1-2; D is possibly TRBD1 (5 bases). The CDR3 runs 14 residues. The V gene's germline CDR1 is SGHNT and CDR2 YYREEE (reference sequence). The germline V and J ends were trimmed by 4 bases and 4 bases, with 14 bases remaining between them. The CDR3 here is CASSLPPGPYGYTF. CDR3 in DNA: TGTGCCAGCAGCCTCCCTCCGGGACCCTATGGCTACACCTTC. The whole variable domain, filled in from reference TRBV5-4 and TRBJ1-2, reads ETGVTQSPTHLIKTRGQQVTLRCSSQSGHNTVSWYQQALGQGPQFIFQYYREEENGRGNFPPRFSGLQFPNYSSELNVNALELDDSALYLCASSLPPGPYGYTFGSGTRLTVV.

This chain uses TRBV6-2 or TRBV6-3 with TRBJ1-2, with D hard to call. CDR1 is MNHEY, CDR2 SVGEGT, per germline. Trimming left V 0 bases short and J 7 bases short, with 9 bases between. The CDR3 is 13 residues long. The CDR3 here is CASSYSGSTGYTF. As DNA, the CDR3 is TGTGCCAGCAGTTACTCCGGCAGCACTGGCTACACCTTC.

This clone was detected once. Written as DNA, the CDR3 is TGTGCCAGCCACACAGGGGGCGCATCCGGGGAGCTGTTTTTT. Residues: CASHTGGASGELFF. The chain is built from TRBV3-1 (or the pseudogene TRBV3-2) and TRBJ2-2; TRBD1 matches 9 bases. The junction had 7 bases not matched to a gene; V was cut back by 8 bases and J by 6 bases. In germline, CDR1 is LGHDT, CDR2 YNNKEL (reference sequence). CDR3 length: 14 residues.

This clone was seen only once. V usage is TRBV6-5 and J usage is TRBJ1-3; D is possibly TRBD1 (5 bases). V dropped 6 bases and J dropped 1 base, with 10 bases sitting between them. Per germline, CDR1 MNHEY and CDR2 SVGAGI. This CDR3 comprises 14 residues. The chain's CDR3 is CASRTVSSGNTIYF. CDR3 sequence (DNA): TGTGCCAGCAGGACAGTATCTTCTGGAAACACCATATATTTT.

This CDR3 reads CASSLRSEGTGAFF. For the CDR3, the DNA is TGTGCCAGCTCACTCAGGTCTGAGGGTACCGGAGCTTTCTTT. The gene calls are TRBV18 and TRBJ1-1; D call uncertain. CDR1 and CDR2 from the germline V gene are KGHSH and LQKENI. CDR3 length: 14 amino acids. The ends were cut back, 4 bases at V and 10 bases at J, with 19 bases in the middle.

The DNA of the CDR3 is TGTGCCAGCATGTCCACCGCAGGCTATGGCTACACCTTC. Translation gives CASMSTAGYGYTF. The chain carries TRBV6-5 and TRBJ1-2, with D unresolved. Germline values: CDR1 MNHEY, CDR2 SVGAGI. The CDR3 length is 13 residues. Deletions cut 7 bases from V and 4 bases from J, with 13 bases between.

This clone was seen only once. The chain is built from TRBV11-3 and TRBJ2-1; tentatively, D is TRBD1 (5 bases). The germline V gene encodes CDR1 SGHNT and CDR2 YENEEA. The CDR3 runs to 14 residues. V shed 3 bases and J shed 2 bases, with 8 bases lying between them. The chain's CDR3 is CASSLMGPYNEQFF. For the CDR3, the DNA is TGTGCCAGCAGCTTGATGGGGCCCTACAATGAGCAGTTCTTC. Filled out from reference TRBV11-3 and TRBJ2-1, the complete variable domain reads EAGVVQSPRYKIIEKKQPVAFWCNPISGHNTLYWYLQNLGQGPELLIRYENEEAVDDSQLPKDRFSAERLKGVDSTLKIQPAELGDSAVYLCASSLMGPYNEQFFGPGTRLTVL.

The CDR3 nucleotides are TGTGCCAGCAGTTTAGATGCGACAGGGGGCGGCGTCTGGAATGGCTACACCTTC. Its protein is CASSLDATGGGVWNGYTF. This chain joins TRBV27 and TRBJ1-2, with 10 bases that match TRBD1. J was trimmed by 6 bases and V by 2 bases; bases with no gene match: 15. Germline V gene lookup returns CDR1 MNHEY and CDR2 SMNVEV (reference sequence). The CDR3 has 18 residues.

This chain connects TRBV10-3 to TRBJ2-3; perhaps TRBD1 as D (5 bases). CDR1 and CDR2 from the germline V gene are ENHRY and SYGVKD. The CDR3 runs 15 residues. The ends were cut back, 6 bases at V and 0 bases at J, with 13 bases in the middle. CDR3 protein: CAISEQDPSTDTQYF. The CDR3 DNA reads as TGTGCCATCAGCGAACAGGACCCTAGCACAGATACGCAGTATTTT.

CDR3 nucleotides: TGCGCCAGCAGCGCTAATCTAGCGGGGGCTTACAATGAGCAGTTCTTC. Protein sequence: CASSANLAGAYNEQFF. The genes are TRBV4-3 and TRBJ2-1, with 10 nucleotides matching TRBD2. The CDR3 spans 16 residues. J gave up 4 bases and V 5 bases, and 8 bases lay outside the gene matches. Germline CDR1 is LGHNA and CDR2 is YSLEER.

The chain combines TRBV3-1 (or the pseudogene TRBV3-2) with TRBJ1-3, with TRBD1 as a possible D gene (6 bases). Germline V gives CDR1 LGHDT, CDR2 YNNKEL (reference sequence). The V and J ends lost 3 bases and 4 bases respectively, with 13 bases between them. This CDR3 contains 15 residues. CDR3 bases: TGTGCCAGCAGCCATTACAGGGTGCGGGGAAACACCATATATTTT. It specifies CASSHYRVRGNTIYF.

The chain combines TRBV7-9 with TRBJ2-3, with 13 bases fitting TRBD2. J was trimmed by 2 bases and V by 5 bases; bases with no gene match: 13. Germline assignment: CDR1 SEHNR and CDR2 FQNEAQ (reference sequence). This CDR3 is 19 amino acids long. The CDR3 nucleotides are TGTGCCAGCAGCAGAAGGACTAGCGGGAGCATGAGGGCCACAGATACGCAGTATTTT. Protein sequence: CASSRRTSGSMRATDTQYF. Based on the CDR3 plus reference TRBV7-9 and TRBJ2-3, the full variable domain is DTGVSQNPRHKITKRGQNVTFRCDPISEHNRLYWYRQTLGQGPEFLTYFQNEAQLEKSRLLSDRFSAERPKGSFSTLEIQRTEQGDSAMYLCASSRRTSGSMRATDTQYFGPGTRLTVL.

V and J are TRBV5-8 and TRBJ1-4, with D maybe TRBD1 (6 bases). CDR1 is SGHTS, CDR2 YDEGEE, per germline. Deletions cut 0 bases from V and 1 base from J, with 10 bases between. There are 16 residues in the CDR3. For the CDR3, the DNA is TGTGCCAGCAGCTTGGGGCAGGGGCTAACTAATGAAAAACTGTTTTTT. It translates to CASSLGQGLTNEKLFF.

The gene calls are TRBV5-5 and TRBJ1-1; 7 bases agree with TRBD1. The trim removed 1 base at V and 1 base at J, leaving 1 base unmatched. CDR1 and CDR2 from the germline V gene are SGHKS and YYEKEE (reference sequence). This CDR3 has 14 residues. CDR3: CASSLTGENTEAFF. CDR3 in DNA: TGTGCCAGCAGCTTGACAGGGGAGAACACTGAAGCTTTCTTT. The full variable domain, its missing parts supplied by reference TRBV5-5 and TRBJ1-1, is DAGVTQSPTHLIKTRGQQVTLRCSPISGHKSVSWYQQVLGQGPQFIFQYYEKEERGRGNFPDRFSARQFPNYSSELNVNALLLGDSALYLCASSLTGENTEAFFGQGTRLTVV.

V is TRBV18 and J is TRBJ1-1; tentative D call: TRBD1 (6 bases). Deletions cut 10 bases from V and 3 bases from J, with 18 bases between. The CDR3 runs 14 residues. The germline V gene encodes CDR1 KGHSH and CDR2 LQKENI. The CDR3 coding sequence is TGTGCCACCCTAAAACGGGAGGGGGACACTGAAGCTTTCTTT. Translation gives CATLKREGDTEAFF.